These T cell receptor beta chains were read from a single sample in a study of post-analysis software for immune sequencing data. TCRdb itself ran the PCR reads through MiXCR, one entry per CDR3 protein. The data contain about 810,000 distinct CDR3 sequences, approximately 57% of them singletons. Input material: blood. The receptors were gathered from a girl between 5 and 17 years old with multiple sclerosis. Each CDR3 is given with its conserved first and last residue. D genes are given only for firm matches. Part of the rows lack a size; the others show once, few, many or a class for expanded clones.

J gene: TRBJ2-7; D gene: .; clone size: .; V gene: TRBV5-1; CDR3 DNA: TGCGCCAGCAGCGAATGGAAGGCCTTCTACGAGCAGTACTTC; CDR3 protein: CASSEWKAFYEQYF
J gene: TRBJ2-7; D gene: TRBD2; clone size: .; V gene: TRBV20-1; CDR3 DNA: TGCAGTGCATTGAAGACTAGCGGGAACAATGAGCAGTACTTC; CDR3 protein: CSALKTSGNNEQYF
J gene: TRBJ2-5; D gene: .; clone size: .; V gene: TRBV15; CDR3 DNA: TGTGCCACCAGCAGAGATCCTATAGAGACCCAGTACTTC; CDR3 protein: CATSRDPIETQYF
J gene: TRBJ2-3; D gene: .; clone size: once; V gene: TRBV4-2; CDR3 DNA: TGTGCCAGCAGCCAAGAATGGCGCAGTGCAGATACGCAGTATTTT; CDR3 protein: CASSQEWRSADTQYF
J gene: TRBJ2-7; D gene: TRBD2; clone size: .; V gene: TRBV27; CDR3 DNA: TGTGCCAGCAGTTCGGGACTAGCCGTAGAGACCCGGTACTTC; CDR3 protein: CASSSGLAVETRYF
J gene: TRBJ2-7; D gene: .; clone size: .; V gene: TRBV5-5; CDR3 DNA: TGTGCCAGCAGCTTGGTCTCATCTCGCGAGCAGTACTTC; CDR3 protein: CASSLVSSREQYF
J gene: TRBJ2-5; D gene: .; clone size: .; V gene: TRBV5-1; CDR3 DNA: TGCGCCAGCAGCCTCCGCCCCCGGGATCAAGAGACCCAGTACTTC; CDR3 protein: CASSLRPRDQETQYF
J gene: TRBJ1-1; D gene: .; clone size: .; V gene: TRBV5-1; CDR3 DNA: TGCGCCAGCAGCTTGGACGGCAGGGGAGGCACTGAAGCTTTCTTT; CDR3 protein: CASSLDGRGGTEAFF
J gene: TRBJ2-3; D gene: .; clone size: .; V gene: TRBV9; CDR3 DNA: TGTGCCAGCAGCCCCCGGGACACCCGCACAGATACGCAGTATTTT; CDR3 protein: CASSPRDTRTDTQYF
J gene: TRBJ2-7; D gene: TRBD2; clone size: .; V gene: TRBV25-1; CDR3 DNA: TGTGCCAGCAGTGAGACAGGCGGGAGGACCTACGAGCAGTACTTC; CDR3 protein: CASSETGGRTYEQYF
J gene: TRBJ2-5; D gene: TRBD2; clone size: .; V gene: TRBV10-3; CDR3 DNA: TGTGCCATCAGGGGGACTAGCGGGGGGCAAGAGACCCAGTACTTC; CDR3 protein: CAIRGTSGGQETQYF
J gene: TRBJ2-3; D gene: TRBD2; clone size: .; V gene: TRBV4-2; CDR3 DNA: TGTGCCAGCAGCAAAACCCCCCGGACTAGCGGGGGAACAGATACGCAGTATTTT; CDR3 protein: CASSKTPRTSGGTDTQYF
J gene: TRBJ1-1; D gene: TRBD1; clone size: few; V gene: TRBV7-9; CDR3 DNA: TGTGCCAGCAGCGGGGACAGGGTGAACAGTGAAGCTTTCTTT; CDR3 protein: CASSGDRVNSEAFF
J gene: TRBJ2-3; D gene: TRBD1; clone size: .; V gene: TRBV2; CDR3 DNA: TGTGCCAGCAGCGACTACCTCCAGGGGGCGAGCACAGATACGCAGTATTTT; CDR3 protein: CASSDYLQGASTDTQYF
J gene: TRBJ1-4; D gene: .; clone size: .; V gene: TRBV25-1; CDR3 DNA: TGTGCCAGCAGTCTGAGGCCGGGAAAACTGTTTTTT; CDR3 protein: CASSLRPGKLFF
J gene: TRBJ2-1; D gene: .; clone size: few; V gene: TRBV5-1; CDR3 DNA: TGCGCCAGCAGTCGATCGGGGGTTAGTGGCAATGAGCAGTTCTTC; CDR3 protein: CASSRSGVSGNEQFF
J gene: TRBJ2-7; D gene: .; clone size: .; V gene: TRBV29-1; CDR3 DNA: TGCAGCGTTGCAGGGAGAACCTACGAGCAGTACTTC; CDR3 protein: CSVAGRTYEQYF
J gene: TRBJ2-7; D gene: TRBD2; clone size: .; V gene: TRBV7-9; CDR3 DNA: TGTGCCAGCAGCTTAGTAGCGCGGGGGGTCGAGCAGTACTTC; CDR3 protein: CASSLVARGVEQYF
J gene: TRBJ2-3; D gene: .; clone size: .; V gene: TRBV7-3; CDR3 DNA: TGTGCCAGCAGCTCAACCCGGGCCCCCACAGATACGCAGTATTTT; CDR3 protein: CASSSTRAPTDTQYF
J gene: TRBJ2-1; D gene: .; clone size: .; V gene: TRBV15; CDR3 DNA: TGTGCCACCAGCAGAGAACCAGCTAGCACCAGCTCCTACAATGAGCAGTTCTTC; CDR3 protein: CATSREPASTSSYNEQFF
J gene: TRBJ2-1; D gene: .; clone size: .; V gene: TRBV5-1; CDR3 DNA: TGCGCCAGCAGCTCCCAGGGTAGAGATGAGCAGTTCTTC; CDR3 protein: CASSSQGRDEQFF
J gene: TRBJ2-1; D gene: .; clone size: .; V gene: TRBV21-1; CDR3 DNA: TGTGCCAGCAGCAAATGCACTCTCTCCTACAATGAGCAGTTCTTC; CDR3 protein: CASSKCTLSYNEQFF
J gene: TRBJ1-1; D gene: .; clone size: .; V gene: TRBV5-1; CDR3 DNA: TGCGCCAGCAGCTTGGCCACAGGGAATGAAGCTTTCTTT; CDR3 protein: CASSLATGNEAFF
J gene: TRBJ1-1; D gene: .; clone size: .; V gene: TRBV15; CDR3 DNA: TGTGCCACCAGCGTGAGGGTGAACACTGAAGCTTTCTTT; CDR3 protein: CATSVRVNTEAFF
J gene: TRBJ1-2; D gene: TRBD1; clone size: once; V gene: TRBV20-1; CDR3 DNA: TGCAATGCCGGGACAGGGGGAAGTGGCTACACCTTC; CDR3 protein: CNAGTGGSGYTF
J gene: TRBJ2-1; D gene: .; clone size: .; V gene: TRBV20-1; CDR3 DNA: TGCAGTGCTAGAGGGACTGGAGGTCGGAATGAGCAGTTCTTC; CDR3 protein: CSARGTGGRNEQFF
J gene: TRBJ2-7; D gene: .; clone size: few; V gene: TRBV2; CDR3 DNA: TGTGCCAGCAGGGACGACTCCGTCGAGCAGTACTTC; CDR3 protein: CASRDDSVEQYF
J gene: TRBJ2-1; D gene: .; clone size: few; V gene: TRBV5-1; CDR3 DNA: TGCGCCAGCAGCTTGAGAGGTGGAATCTACAATGAGCAGTTCTTC; CDR3 protein: CASSLRGGIYNEQFF
J gene: TRBJ2-7; D gene: .; clone size: few; V gene: TRBV25-1; CDR3 DNA: TGTGCCAGCAGTGAGCTCAGGGAGAACTACGAGCAGTACTTC; CDR3 protein: CASSELRENYEQYF
J gene: TRBJ2-7; D gene: TRBD1; clone size: few; V gene: TRBV12-3/TRBV12-4; CDR3 DNA: TGTGCCAGCAGTATGGGACAGAACTACGAGCAGTACTTC; CDR3 protein: CASSMGQNYEQYF
J gene: TRBJ2-4; D gene: TRBD1; clone size: .; V gene: TRBV4-1; CDR3 DNA: TGCGCCAGCAGCCAAGATCCGGGGACAGGCCAAGCCAAAAACATTCAGTACTTC; CDR3 protein: CASSQDPGTGQAKNIQYF
J gene: TRBJ1-1; D gene: .; clone size: .; V gene: TRBV7-9; CDR3 DNA: TGTGCCAGCAGCCCCGTCGGGGCTGGGGCCACTGAAGCTTTCTTT; CDR3 protein: CASSPVGAGATEAFF
J gene: TRBJ2-5; D gene: .; clone size: once; V gene: TRBV2; CDR3 DNA: TGTGCCAGCAGTGGGGCCCGGCTGGGGACCCAGTACTTC; CDR3 protein: CASSGARLGTQYF
J gene: TRBJ2-1; D gene: .; clone size: .; V gene: TRBV20-1; CDR3 DNA: TGCAGTGCCCACCAGTCGGGGGCCAGCTCCTACAATGAGCAGTTCTTC; CDR3 protein: CSAHQSGASSYNEQFF
J gene: TRBJ2-1; D gene: TRBD2; clone size: few; V gene: TRBV20-1; CDR3 DNA: TGCAGTGCTAGAGACTATGGACTAGATCGAATTCATGAGCAGTTCTTC; CDR3 protein: CSARDYGLDRIHEQFF
J gene: TRBJ2-3; D gene: .; clone size: once; V gene: TRBV28; CDR3 DNA: TGTGCCAGCAGCCTTAAGGGGGGTTCCCCGTATTTT; CDR3 protein: CASSLKGGSPYF
J gene: TRBJ2-3; D gene: TRBD2; clone size: .; V gene: TRBV7-9; CDR3 DNA: TGTGCCAGCAGCCCGTGGGGCGGGAGAAGCACAGATACGCAGTATTTT; CDR3 protein: CASSPWGGRSTDTQYF
J gene: TRBJ1-1; D gene: TRBD1; clone size: few; V gene: TRBV4-2; CDR3 DNA: TGTGCCAGCAGCCAATCCGACAGGGTAAACACTGAAGCTTTCTTT; CDR3 protein: CASSQSDRVNTEAFF
J gene: TRBJ2-7; D gene: TRBD1; clone size: .; V gene: TRBV29-1; CDR3 DNA: TGCAGCATCGGGACAGGGGTCGCCTACGAGCAGTACTTC; CDR3 protein: CSIGTGVAYEQYF
J gene: TRBJ2-7; D gene: TRBD2; clone size: few; V gene: TRBV29-1; CDR3 DNA: TGCAGCGGGGGGGGGACTAGAAGCTCCTACGAGCAGTACTTC; CDR3 protein: CSGGGTRSSYEQYF
J gene: TRBJ2-7; D gene: TRBD1; clone size: .; V gene: TRBV5-1; CDR3 DNA: TGCGCCAGCAGCGGAACACAGGGGGGTGCCTACGAGCAGTACTTC; CDR3 protein: CASSGTQGGAYEQYF
J gene: TRBJ1-1; D gene: .; clone size: few; V gene: TRBV12-3/TRBV12-4; CDR3 DNA: TGTGCCAGCAGTTTCAAGGGAAGGGGCACTGAAGCTTTCTTT; CDR3 protein: CASSFKGRGTEAFF
J gene: TRBJ1-4; D gene: .; clone size: .; V gene: TRBV20-1; CDR3 DNA: TGCAGGGTGAATGGAGCAACTAATGAAAAACTGTTTTTT; CDR3 protein: CRVNGATNEKLFF
J gene: TRBJ2-1; D gene: TRBD2; clone size: .; V gene: TRBV10-3; CDR3 DNA: TGTGCCATCAGTGATGGGGCGGGACTAGCTTACAATGAGCAGTTCTTC; CDR3 protein: CAISDGAGLAYNEQFF
J gene: TRBJ2-1; D gene: .; clone size: few; V gene: TRBV20-1; CDR3 DNA: TGCAGTGCTAGAGCTTACAGTTCCTACAATGAGCAGTTCTTC; CDR3 protein: CSARAYSSYNEQFF
J gene: TRBJ2-7; D gene: TRBD1; clone size: .; V gene: TRBV20-1; CDR3 DNA: TGCAGTGCTAGATGGCCACAGGGGGCGCCTACCGGTTACGAGCAGTACTTC; CDR3 protein: CSARWPQGAPTGYEQYF
J gene: TRBJ2-5; D gene: .; clone size: once; V gene: TRBV7-3; CDR3 DNA: TGTGCCAGCAGCCCGCGACTAGGGCGCCAAGAGACCCAGTACTTC; CDR3 protein: CASSPRLGRQETQYF
J gene: TRBJ2-5; D gene: .; clone size: .; V gene: TRBV28; CDR3 DNA: TGTGCCAGCAGGCGGGGAGGAACCCAAGAGACCCAGTACTTC; CDR3 protein: CASRRGGTQETQYF
J gene: TRBJ1-6; D gene: .; clone size: .; V gene: TRBV28; CDR3 DNA: TGTGCCACCCTTGGCTCCCCTATGAATTCACCCCTCCACTTT; CDR3 protein: CATLGSPMNSPLHF
J gene: TRBJ2-7; D gene: .; clone size: few; V gene: TRBV7-9; CDR3 DNA: TGTGCCAGCAGCGCAGTGACAGAGGGCTACGAGCAGTACTTC; CDR3 protein: CASSAVTEGYEQYF
J gene: TRBJ2-2; D gene: TRBD2; clone size: .; V gene: TRBV27; CDR3 DNA: TGTGCCAGCAGTTTATACCCCGGGACTAGCGGCACCCCGATGAACACCGGGGAGCTGTTTTTT; CDR3 protein: CASSLYPGTSGTPMNTGELFF
J gene: TRBJ2-7; D gene: .; clone size: few; V gene: TRBV5-1; CDR3 DNA: TGCGCCAGCAGCTCGCCGGCGACCTACGAGCAGTACTTC; CDR3 protein: CASSSPATYEQYF
J gene: TRBJ2-5; D gene: TRBD1; clone size: few; V gene: TRBV5-1; CDR3 DNA: TGCGCCAGCGGGACAGGAGACCAAGAGACCCAGTACTTC; CDR3 protein: CASGTGDQETQYF
J gene: TRBJ2-1; D gene: .; clone size: few; V gene: TRBV29-1; CDR3 DNA: TGCAGCACCGGGGCCCCCAATGAGCAGTTCTTC; CDR3 protein: CSTGAPNEQFF
J gene: TRBJ2-1; D gene: TRBD2; clone size: .; V gene: TRBV12-3/TRBV12-4; CDR3 DNA: TGTGCCAGCAGTCCCCCCGGACTAGCGGGAGTCAATGAGCAGTTCTTC; CDR3 protein: CASSPPGLAGVNEQFF
J gene: TRBJ1-5; D gene: TRBD1; clone size: .; V gene: TRBV4-2; CDR3 DNA: TGTGCCAGCAGCCAAAGGACAGGAACTTATAGCAATCAGCCCCAGCATTTT; CDR3 protein: CASSQRTGTYSNQPQHF
J gene: TRBJ2-7; D gene: .; clone size: .; V gene: TRBV20-1; CDR3 DNA: TGCAGTGCTAGCGGACGTAGGACAGCGAACTACGAGCAGTACTTC; CDR3 protein: CSASGRRTANYEQYF
J gene: TRBJ2-7; D gene: TRBD2; clone size: few; V gene: TRBV4-2; CDR3 DNA: TGTGCCAGCACTCGCTGGACTAGCGGGAGCGGGCCCTACGAGCAGTACTTC; CDR3 protein: CASTRWTSGSGPYEQYF
J gene: TRBJ2-3; D gene: TRBD2; clone size: .; V gene: TRBV20-1; CDR3 DNA: TGCAGTGCTAGATCCCCGGGGGGGGATACGCAGTATTTT; CDR3 protein: CSARSPGGDTQYF
J gene: TRBJ2-7; D gene: TRBD1; clone size: few; V gene: TRBV20-1; CDR3 DNA: TGCAGTGCTAGAGATAGGGGACAGGGGAAATACGAGCAGTACTTC; CDR3 protein: CSARDRGQGKYEQYF